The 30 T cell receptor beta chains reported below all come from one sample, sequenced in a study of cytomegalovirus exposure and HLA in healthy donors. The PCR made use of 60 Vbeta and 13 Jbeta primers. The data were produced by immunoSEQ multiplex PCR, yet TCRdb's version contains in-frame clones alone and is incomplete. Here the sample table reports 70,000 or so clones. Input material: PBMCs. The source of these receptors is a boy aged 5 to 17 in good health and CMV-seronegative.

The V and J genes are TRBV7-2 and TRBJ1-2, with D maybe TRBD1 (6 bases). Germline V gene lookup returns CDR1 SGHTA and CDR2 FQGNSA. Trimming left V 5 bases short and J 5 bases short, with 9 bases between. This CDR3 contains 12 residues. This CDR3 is CASSQQGYGYTF. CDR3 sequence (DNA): TGTGCCAGCAGCCAACAGGGATATGGCTACACCTTC.

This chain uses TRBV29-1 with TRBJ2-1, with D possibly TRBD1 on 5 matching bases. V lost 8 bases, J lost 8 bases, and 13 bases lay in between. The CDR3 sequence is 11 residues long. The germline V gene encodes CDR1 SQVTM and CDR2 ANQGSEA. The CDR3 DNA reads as TGCAGCTGTAGCAGGGCTGATGAGCAGTTCTTC. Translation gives CSCSRADEQFF.

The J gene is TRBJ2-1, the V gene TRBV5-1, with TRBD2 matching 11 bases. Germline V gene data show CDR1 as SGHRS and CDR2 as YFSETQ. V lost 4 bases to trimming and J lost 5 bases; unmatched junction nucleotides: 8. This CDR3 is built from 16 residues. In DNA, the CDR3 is TGCGCCAGCAGCACCACGGGACTAGCGGATAACAATGAGCAGTTCTTC. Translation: CASSTTGLADNNEQFF.

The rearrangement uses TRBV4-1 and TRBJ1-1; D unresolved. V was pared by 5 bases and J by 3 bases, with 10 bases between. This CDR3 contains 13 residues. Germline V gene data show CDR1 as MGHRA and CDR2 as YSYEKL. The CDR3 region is CASSFGWDTEAFF. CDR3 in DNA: TGCGCCAGCAGCTTCGGGTGGGACACTGAAGCTTTCTTT.

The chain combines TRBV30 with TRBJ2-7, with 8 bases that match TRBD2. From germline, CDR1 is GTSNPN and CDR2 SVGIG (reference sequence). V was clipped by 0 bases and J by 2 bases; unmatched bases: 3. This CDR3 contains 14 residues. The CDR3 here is CAWSVRGGPYEQYF. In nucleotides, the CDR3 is TGTGCCTGGAGTGTACGGGGGGGACCCTACGAGCAGTACTTC.

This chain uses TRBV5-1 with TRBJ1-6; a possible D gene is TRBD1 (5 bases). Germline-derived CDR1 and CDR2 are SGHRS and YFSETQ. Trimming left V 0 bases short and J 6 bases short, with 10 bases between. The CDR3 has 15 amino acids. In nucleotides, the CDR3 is TGCGCCAGCAGCTTGGCGATGGGGCTTAATTCACCCCTCCACTTT. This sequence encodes CASSLAMGLNSPLHF.

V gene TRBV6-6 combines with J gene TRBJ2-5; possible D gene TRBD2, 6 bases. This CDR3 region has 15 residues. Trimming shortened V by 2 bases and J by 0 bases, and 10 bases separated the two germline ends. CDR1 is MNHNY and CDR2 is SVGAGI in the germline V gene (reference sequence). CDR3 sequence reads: CASSYRGGNQETQYF. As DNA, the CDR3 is TGTGCCAGCAGTTACAGGGGCGGGAACCAAGAGACCCAGTACTTC.

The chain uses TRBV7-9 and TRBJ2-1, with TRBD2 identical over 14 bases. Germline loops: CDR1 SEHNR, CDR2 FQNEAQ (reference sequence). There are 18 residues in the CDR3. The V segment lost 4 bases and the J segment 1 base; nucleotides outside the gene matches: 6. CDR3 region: CASSSQGLAGASYNEQFF. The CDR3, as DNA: TGTGCCAGCAGCTCCCAGGGACTAGCGGGAGCGTCCTACAATGAGCAGTTCTTC.

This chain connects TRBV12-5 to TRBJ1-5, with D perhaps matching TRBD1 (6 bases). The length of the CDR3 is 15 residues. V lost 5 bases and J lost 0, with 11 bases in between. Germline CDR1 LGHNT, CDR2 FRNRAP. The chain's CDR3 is CASGPDRYSNQPQHF. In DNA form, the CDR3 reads TGTGCTAGTGGTCCAGACAGGTATAGCAATCAGCCCCAGCATTTT. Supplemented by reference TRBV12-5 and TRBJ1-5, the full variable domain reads DARVTQTPRHKVTEMGQEVTMRCQPILGHNTVFWYRQTMMQGLELLAYFRNRAPLDDSGMPKDRFSAEMPDATLATLKIQPSEPRDSAVYFCASGPDRYSNQPQHFGDGTRLSIL.

This CDR3 reads CASSQGQGSGANVLTF. The CDR3 nucleotides are TGTGCCAGCAGTCAAGGACAGGGGTCTGGGGCCAACGTCCTGACTTTC. V usage is TRBV6-6 and J usage is TRBJ2-6; TRBD1 agrees at 9 bases. The CDR3 has 16 amino acids. Germline trimming cut 5 bases from V and 1 base from J; bases unmatched to any gene: 3. Per germline, CDR1 MNHNY and CDR2 SVGAGI (reference sequence).

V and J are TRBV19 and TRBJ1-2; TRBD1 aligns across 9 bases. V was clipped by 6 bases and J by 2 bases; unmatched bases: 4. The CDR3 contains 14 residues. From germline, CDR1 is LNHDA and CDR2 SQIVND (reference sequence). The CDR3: CASSQGTGNYGYTF. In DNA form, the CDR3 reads TGTGCCAGTAGCCAGGGGACAGGGAACTATGGCTACACCTTC. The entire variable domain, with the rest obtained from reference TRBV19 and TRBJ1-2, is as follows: DGGITQSPKYLFRKEGQNVTLSCEQNLNHDAMYWYRQDPGQGLRLIYYSQIVNDFQKGDIAEGYSVSREKKESFPLTVTSAQKNPTAFYLCASSQGTGNYGYTFGSGTRLTVV.

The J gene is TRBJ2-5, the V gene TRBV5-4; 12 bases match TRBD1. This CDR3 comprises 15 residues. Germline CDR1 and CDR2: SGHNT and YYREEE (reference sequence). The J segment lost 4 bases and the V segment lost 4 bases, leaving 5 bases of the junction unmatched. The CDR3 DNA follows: TGTGCCAGCAGCCCGCCGGGACAGGGGGCAGAGACCCAGTACTTC. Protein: CASSPPGQGAETQYF.

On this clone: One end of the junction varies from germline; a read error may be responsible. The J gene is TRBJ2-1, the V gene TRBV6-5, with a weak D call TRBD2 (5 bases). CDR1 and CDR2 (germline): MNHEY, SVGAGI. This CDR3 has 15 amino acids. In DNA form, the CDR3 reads TGTGCCAGCAGCCAGGACTGGAGCTCCGACAATGAGCAGTTCTTC. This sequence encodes CASSQDWSSDNEQFF.

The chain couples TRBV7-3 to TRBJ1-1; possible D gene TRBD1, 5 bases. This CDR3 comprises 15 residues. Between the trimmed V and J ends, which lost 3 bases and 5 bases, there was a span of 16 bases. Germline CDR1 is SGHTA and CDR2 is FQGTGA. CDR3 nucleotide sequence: TGTGCCAGCAGCTTGGATGACAGTGGGGTAACTGAAGCTTTCTTT. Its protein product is CASSLDDSGVTEAFF.

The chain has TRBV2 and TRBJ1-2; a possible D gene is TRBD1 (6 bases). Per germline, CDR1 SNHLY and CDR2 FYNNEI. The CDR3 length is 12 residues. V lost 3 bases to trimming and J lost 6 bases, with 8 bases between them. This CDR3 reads CASSEQGHGYTF. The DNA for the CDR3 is TGTGCCAGCAGTGAGCAGGGGCATGGCTACACCTTC.

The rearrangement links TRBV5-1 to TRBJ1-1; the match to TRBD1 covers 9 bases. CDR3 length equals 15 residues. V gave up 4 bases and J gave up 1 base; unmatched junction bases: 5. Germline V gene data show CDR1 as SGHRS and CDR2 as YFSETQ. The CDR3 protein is CASSEMTGGNTEAFF. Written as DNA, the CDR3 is TGCGCCAGCAGCGAGATGACAGGGGGGAACACTGAAGCTTTCTTT.

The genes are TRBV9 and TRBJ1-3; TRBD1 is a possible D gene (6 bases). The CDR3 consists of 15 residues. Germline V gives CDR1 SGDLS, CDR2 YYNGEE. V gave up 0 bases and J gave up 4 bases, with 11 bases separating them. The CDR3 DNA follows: TGTGCCAGCAGCGTAGATTTGGGGGCCGGAAACACCATATATTTT. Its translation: CASSVDLGAGNTIYF.

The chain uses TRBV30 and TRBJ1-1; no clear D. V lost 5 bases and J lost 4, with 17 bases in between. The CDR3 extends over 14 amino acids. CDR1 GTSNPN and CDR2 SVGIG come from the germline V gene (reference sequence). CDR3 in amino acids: CAWGLPGTGTEAFF. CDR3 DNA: TGTGCCTGGGGCCTTCCGGGAACGGGCACTGAAGCTTTCTTT.

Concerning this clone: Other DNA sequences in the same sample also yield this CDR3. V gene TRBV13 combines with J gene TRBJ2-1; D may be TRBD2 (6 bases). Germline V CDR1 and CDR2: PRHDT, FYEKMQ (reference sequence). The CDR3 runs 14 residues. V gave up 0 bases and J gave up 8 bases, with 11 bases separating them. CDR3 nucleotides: TGTGCCAGCAGCTTAGGACTAAAGCGGGATGAGCAGTTCTTC. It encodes CASSLGLKRDEQFF.

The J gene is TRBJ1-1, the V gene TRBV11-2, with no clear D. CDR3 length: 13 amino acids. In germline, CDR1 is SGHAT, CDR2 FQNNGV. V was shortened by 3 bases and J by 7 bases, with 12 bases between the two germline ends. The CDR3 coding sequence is TGTGCCAGCAGCTTGGAGAGACGAAGTGAAGCTTTCTTT. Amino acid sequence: CASSLERRSEAFF.

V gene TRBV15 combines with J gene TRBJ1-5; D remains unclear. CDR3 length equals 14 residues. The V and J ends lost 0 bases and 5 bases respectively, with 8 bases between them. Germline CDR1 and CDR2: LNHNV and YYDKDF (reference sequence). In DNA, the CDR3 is TGTGCCACCAGCAGAGACAGACGGGATCAGCCCCAGCATTTT. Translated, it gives CATSRDRRDQPQHF.

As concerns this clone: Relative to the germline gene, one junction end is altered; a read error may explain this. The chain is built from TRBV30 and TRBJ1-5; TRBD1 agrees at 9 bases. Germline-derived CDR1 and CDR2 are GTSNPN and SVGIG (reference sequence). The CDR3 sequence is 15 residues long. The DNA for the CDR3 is TGTGCCGGGAGTGTTGGGGACAGGGCGGACCAGCCCCAGCATTTT. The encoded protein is CAGSVGDRADQPQHF.

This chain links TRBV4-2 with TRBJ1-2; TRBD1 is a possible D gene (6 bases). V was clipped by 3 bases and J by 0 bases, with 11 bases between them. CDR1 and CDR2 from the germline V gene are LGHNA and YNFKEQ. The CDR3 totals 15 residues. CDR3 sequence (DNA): TGTGCCAGCAGCCAGACGGACAGAACTAACTATGGCTACACCTTC. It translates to CASSQTDRTNYGYTF.

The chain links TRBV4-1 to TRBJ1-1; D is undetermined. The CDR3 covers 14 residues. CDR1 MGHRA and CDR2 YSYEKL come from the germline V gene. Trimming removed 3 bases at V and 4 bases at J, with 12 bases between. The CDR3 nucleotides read TGCGCCAGCAGCCAGCCCTGGGGAGGCACTGAAGCTTTCTTT. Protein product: CASSQPWGGTEAFF.

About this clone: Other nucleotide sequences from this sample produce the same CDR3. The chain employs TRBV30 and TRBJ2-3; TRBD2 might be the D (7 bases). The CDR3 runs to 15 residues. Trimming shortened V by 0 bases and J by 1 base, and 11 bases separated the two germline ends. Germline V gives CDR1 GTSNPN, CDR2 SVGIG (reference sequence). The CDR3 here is CAWSVLGGGTDTQYF. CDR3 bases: TGTGCCTGGAGTGTGTTAGGGGGGGGCACAGATACGCAGTATTTT.

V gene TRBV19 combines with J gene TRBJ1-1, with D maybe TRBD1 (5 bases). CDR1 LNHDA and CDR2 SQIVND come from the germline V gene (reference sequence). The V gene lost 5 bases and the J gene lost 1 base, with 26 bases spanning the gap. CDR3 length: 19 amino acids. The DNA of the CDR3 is TGTGCCAGTAGTCTATCGGGACGAAGAAGTCGGGAGACGAACACTGAAGCTTTCTTT. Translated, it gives CASSLSGRRSRETNTEAFF. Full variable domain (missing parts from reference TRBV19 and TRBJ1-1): DGGITQSPKYLFRKEGQNVTLSCEQNLNHDAMYWYRQDPGQGLRLIYYSQIVNDFQKGDIAEGYSVSREKKESFPLTVTSAQKNPTAFYLCASSLSGRRSRETNTEAFFGQGTRLTVV.

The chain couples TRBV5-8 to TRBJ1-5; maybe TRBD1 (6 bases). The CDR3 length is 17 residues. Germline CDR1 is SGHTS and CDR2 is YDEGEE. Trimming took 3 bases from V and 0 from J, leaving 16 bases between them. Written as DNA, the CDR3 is TGTGCCAGCAGCTCTTTTAAGACAGGACGTAGCAATCAGCCCCAGCATTTT. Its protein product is CASSSFKTGRSNQPQHF.

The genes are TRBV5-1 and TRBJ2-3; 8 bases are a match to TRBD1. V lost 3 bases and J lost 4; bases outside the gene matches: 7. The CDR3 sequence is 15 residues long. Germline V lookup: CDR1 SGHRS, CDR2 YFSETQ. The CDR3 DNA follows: TGCGCCAGCAGCTACGGGACAGGTGGCGCAGATACGCAGTATTTT. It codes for CASSYGTGGADTQYF.

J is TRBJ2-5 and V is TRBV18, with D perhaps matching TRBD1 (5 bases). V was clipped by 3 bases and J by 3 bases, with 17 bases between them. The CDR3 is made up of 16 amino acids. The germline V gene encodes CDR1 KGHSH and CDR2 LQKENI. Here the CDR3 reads CASSPRPDSYEETQYF. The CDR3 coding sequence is TGTGCCAGCTCACCGCGACCTGACAGTTACGAAGAGACCCAGTACTTC.

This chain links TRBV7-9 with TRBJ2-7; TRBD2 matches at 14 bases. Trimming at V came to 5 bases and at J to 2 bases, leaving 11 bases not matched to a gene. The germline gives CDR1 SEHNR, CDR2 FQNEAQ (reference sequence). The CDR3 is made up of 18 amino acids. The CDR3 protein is CASSPPGLAGARPYEQYF. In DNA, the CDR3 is TGTGCCAGCAGCCCACCGGGACTAGCGGGAGCTAGACCCTACGAGCAGTACTTC. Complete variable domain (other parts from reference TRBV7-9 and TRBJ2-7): DTGVSQNPRHKITKRGQNVTFRCDPISEHNRLYWYRQTLGQGPEFLTYFQNEAQLEKSRLLSDRFSAERPKGSFSTLEIQRTEQGDSAMYLCASSPPGLAGARPYEQYFGPGTRLTVT.